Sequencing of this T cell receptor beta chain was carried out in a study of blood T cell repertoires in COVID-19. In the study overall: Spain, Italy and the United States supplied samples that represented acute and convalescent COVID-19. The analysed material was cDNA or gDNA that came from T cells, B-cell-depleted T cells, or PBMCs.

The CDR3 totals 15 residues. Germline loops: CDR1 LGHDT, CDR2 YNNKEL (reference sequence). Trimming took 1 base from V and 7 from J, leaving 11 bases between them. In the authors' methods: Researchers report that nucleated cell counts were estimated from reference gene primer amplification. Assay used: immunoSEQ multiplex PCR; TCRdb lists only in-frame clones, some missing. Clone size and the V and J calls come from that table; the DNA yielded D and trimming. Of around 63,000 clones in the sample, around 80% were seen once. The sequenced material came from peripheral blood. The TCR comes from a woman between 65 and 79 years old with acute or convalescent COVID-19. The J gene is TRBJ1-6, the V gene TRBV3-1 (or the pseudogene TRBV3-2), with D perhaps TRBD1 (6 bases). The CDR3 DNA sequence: TGTGCCAGCAGCCAAGGGAGGGGGGGGAATTCACCCCTCCACTTT. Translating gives CASSQGRGGNSPLHF.